Below are 4 T cell receptor beta chains sequenced from a single sample in a study of shared clonotypes between healthy human individuals. CD45RO negativity and positive selection for CCR7 defined naive CD8 cells, a population that excluded terminally differentiated effector memory CD45RA+ cells. Sequencing used immunoSEQ multiplex PCR; TCRdb keeps in-frame clones, though not all of them. The data show hundreds of thousands of clones, roughly 96% seen once. The sample taken for sequencing was naive CD8+ T cells sorted from blood. These receptors were collected from a man aged 25-45 years in good health.

Of note for this clone: The sample has other DNA sequences that encode this CDR3 too. The V and J genes are TRBV14 and TRBJ1-3; D perhaps matches TRBD1 (6 bases). CDR1 is SGHDN and CDR2 is FVKESK in the germline V gene. V was trimmed by 0 bases and J by 1 base, leaving 7 bases between them. The length of the CDR3 is 15 residues. CDR3 in amino acids: CASSQEQGSGNTIYF. In DNA, the CDR3 is TGTGCCAGCAGCCAAGAACAGGGATCTGGAAACACCATATATTTT.

The V and J genes are TRBV15 and TRBJ2-1; D perhaps matches TRBD1 (5 bases). Deletions cut 5 bases from V and 1 base from J, with 21 bases between. CDR1 is LNHNV, CDR2 YYDKDF, per germline (reference sequence). This CDR3 is built from 18 residues. The CDR3 loop reads CATSSRSRGGISYNEQFF. The CDR3 region has the DNA TGTGCCACCAGCTCGCGCTCTAGGGGCGGCATTTCCTACAATGAGCAGTTCTTC.

This chain joins TRBV19 and TRBJ2-1; D might be TRBD1 (5 bases). Per germline, CDR1 LNHDA and CDR2 SQIVND (reference sequence). The CDR3 runs 12 residues. CDR3 region: CDMGLSYNEQFF. In DNA form, the CDR3 reads TGTGACATGGGGCTATCCTACAATGAGCAGTTCTTC.

This clone was found once. The chain couples TRBV7-9 to TRBJ2-5, with D possibly matching TRBD2 (5 bases). Trimming took 0 bases from V and 9 from J, leaving 17 bases between them. CDR1 and CDR2 (germline): SEHNR, FQNEAQ (reference sequence). There are 15 residues in the CDR3. The CDR3 DNA is TGTGCCAGCAGCTTAGCATTGGGAGTTGTCGAGGCCCAGTACTTC. Its protein product is CASSLALGVVEAQYF.